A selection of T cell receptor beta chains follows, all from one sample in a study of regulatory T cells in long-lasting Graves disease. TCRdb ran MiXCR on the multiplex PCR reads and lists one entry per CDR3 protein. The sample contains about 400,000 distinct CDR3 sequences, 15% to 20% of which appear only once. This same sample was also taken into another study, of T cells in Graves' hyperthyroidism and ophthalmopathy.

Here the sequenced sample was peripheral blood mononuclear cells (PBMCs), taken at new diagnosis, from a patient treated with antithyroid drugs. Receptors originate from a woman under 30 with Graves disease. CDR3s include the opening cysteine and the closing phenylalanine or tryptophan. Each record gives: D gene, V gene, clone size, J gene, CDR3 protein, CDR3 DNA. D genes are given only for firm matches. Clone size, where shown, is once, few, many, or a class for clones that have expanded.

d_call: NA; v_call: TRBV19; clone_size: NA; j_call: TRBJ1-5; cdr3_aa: CASSIIINSGVGNQPQHF; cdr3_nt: TGTGCCAGTAGTATTATCATAAACTCAGGGGTTGGCAATCAGCCCCAGCATTTT
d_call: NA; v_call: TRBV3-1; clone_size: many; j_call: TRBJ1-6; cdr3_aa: CASSRIDNSPLHF; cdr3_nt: TGTGCCAGCAGCCGCATTGATAATTCACCCCTCCACTTT
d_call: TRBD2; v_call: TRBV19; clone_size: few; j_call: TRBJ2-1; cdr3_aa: CASSLAGVINSYNEQFF; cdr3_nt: TGTGCCAGTAGCCTAGCGGGGGTGATAAACTCCTACAATGAGCAGTTCTTC
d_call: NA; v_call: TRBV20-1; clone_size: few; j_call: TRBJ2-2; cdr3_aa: CRVSGFTGELFF; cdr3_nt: TGCAGGGTGAGCGGGTTCACCGGGGAGCTGTTTTTT
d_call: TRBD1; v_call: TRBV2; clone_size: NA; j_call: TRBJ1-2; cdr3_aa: CASSEARLGTGENYGYTF; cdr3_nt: TGTGCCAGCAGTGAAGCCCGACTCGGGACAGGGGAAAACTATGGCTACACCTTC
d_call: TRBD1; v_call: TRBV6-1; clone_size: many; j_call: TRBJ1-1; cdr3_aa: CASREGGRNTEAFF; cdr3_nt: TGTGCGTCAAGGGAAGGGGGCAGGAACACTGAAGCTTTCTTT
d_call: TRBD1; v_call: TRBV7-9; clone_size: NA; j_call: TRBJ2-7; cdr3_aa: CATSGGQGYEQYF; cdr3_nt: TGTGCCACCTCCGGGGGACAGGGTTACGAGCAGTACTTC
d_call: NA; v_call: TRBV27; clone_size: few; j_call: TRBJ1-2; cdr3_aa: CASSSALPYYGYTF; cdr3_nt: TGTGCCAGCAGTTCGGCCCTCCCCTACTATGGCTACACCTTC
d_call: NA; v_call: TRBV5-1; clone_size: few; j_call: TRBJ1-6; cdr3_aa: CASSWDNSPLHF; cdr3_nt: TGCGCCAGCAGCTGGGATAATTCACCCCTCCACTTT
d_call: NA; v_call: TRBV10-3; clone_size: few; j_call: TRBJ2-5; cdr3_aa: CAISEAPSETQYF; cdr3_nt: TGTGCCATCAGTGAGGCCCCTAGTGAGACCCAGTACTTC
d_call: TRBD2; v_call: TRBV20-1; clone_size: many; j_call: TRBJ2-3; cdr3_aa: CSATSLAGVPTDTQYF; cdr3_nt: TGCAGTGCAACAAGTCTAGCGGGAGTCCCCACAGATACGCAGTATTTT
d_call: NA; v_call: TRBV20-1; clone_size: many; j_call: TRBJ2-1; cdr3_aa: CSARGPGNEQFF; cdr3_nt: TGCAGTGCTAGGGGGCCAGGCAATGAGCAGTTCTTC
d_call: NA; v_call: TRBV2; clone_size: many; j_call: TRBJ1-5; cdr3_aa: CASRRETDSNQPQHF; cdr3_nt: TGTGCCAGCAGAAGAGAGACAGATAGCAATCAGCCCCAGCATTTT
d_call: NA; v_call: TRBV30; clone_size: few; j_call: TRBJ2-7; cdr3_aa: CAWSVSREQYF; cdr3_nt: TGTGCCTGGAGTGTTTCCCGCGAGCAGTACTTC
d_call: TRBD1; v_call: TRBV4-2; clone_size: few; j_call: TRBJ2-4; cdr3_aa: CASSPRYLDGTAIAKNIQHF; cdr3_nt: TGTGCCAGCAGCCCTCGATATCTAGATGGGACAGCCATAGCCAAAAACATTCAGCACTTC
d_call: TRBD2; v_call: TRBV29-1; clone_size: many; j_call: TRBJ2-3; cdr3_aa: CSVEDRSASGSTDTQYF; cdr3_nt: TGCAGCGTTGAAGATCGTAGCGCTAGCGGGAGCACAGATACGCAGTATTTT
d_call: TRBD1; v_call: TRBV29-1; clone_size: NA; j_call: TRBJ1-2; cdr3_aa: CSVEDHRTGPANYGYTF; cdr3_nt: TGCAGCGTTGAAGACCATCGGACAGGGCCAGCTAACTATGGCTACACCTTC
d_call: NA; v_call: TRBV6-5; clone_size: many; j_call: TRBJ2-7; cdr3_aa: CASSSGMSYEQYF; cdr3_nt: TGTGCCAGCAGTTCCGGGATGTCCTACGAGCAGTACTTC
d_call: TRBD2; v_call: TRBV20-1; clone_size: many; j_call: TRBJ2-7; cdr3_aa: CSATAGTSDTENEQYF; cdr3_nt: TGCAGTGCCACGGCCGGAACTAGCGACACAGAGAACGAGCAGTACTTC
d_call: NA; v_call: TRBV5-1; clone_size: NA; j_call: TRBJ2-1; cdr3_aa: CASSPELGLEYNEQFF; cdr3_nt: TGCGCCAGCAGCCCGGAACTAGGTCTAGAGTACAATGAGCAGTTCTTC
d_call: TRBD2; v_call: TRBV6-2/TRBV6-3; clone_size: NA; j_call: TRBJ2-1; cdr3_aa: CASRENGRAGNEQFF; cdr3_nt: TGTGCCAGCAGAGAGAACGGGAGGGCGGGGAATGAGCAGTTCTTC
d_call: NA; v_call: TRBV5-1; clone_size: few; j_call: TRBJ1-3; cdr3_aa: CASSPGTPGYTIYF; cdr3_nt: TGCGCCAGCAGCCCGGGGACGCCTGGTTACACCATATATTTT
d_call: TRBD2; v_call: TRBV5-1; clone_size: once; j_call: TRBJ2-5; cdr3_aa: CASSYTSGGQETQYF; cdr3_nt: TGCGCCAGCAGCTATACTAGCGGGGGCCAAGAGACCCAGTACTTC